What follows are 27 T cell receptor beta chains derived from one specimen sequenced in a study of Ad26.COV2.S vaccination and SARS-CoV-2 variants. Treatment noted: approximately 18 received Ad26.COV2.S at low or high dose, single or two shots; 5 received placebo; per-sample allocation not given. The samples date from day 63 after the first vaccine or placebo injection. TCRdb keeps only in-frame clones here, not all; method: immunoSEQ multiplex PCR. Of about 680,000 clones in the sample, approximately 88% were seen once. The source material was peripheral blood, sampled in a trial of Ad26.COV2.S vaccine versus placebo. The receptors were gathered from a person between 18 and 59 years old who received the Ad26.COV2.S COVID-19 vaccine or a placebo.

The rearrangement links TRBV27 to TRBJ1-2; maybe TRBD1 (6 bases). The germline CDR1 and CDR2 sequences are MNHEY and SMNVEV (reference sequence). V was shortened by 9 bases and J by 3 bases, with 11 bases between the two germline ends. The CDR3 sequence is 12 residues long. The CDR3 coding sequence is TGTGCCAGTAGAAAGGGGGACTATGGCTACACCTTC. Its translation: CASRKGDYGYTF.

The rearrangement uses TRBV27 and TRBJ2-7, with 9 bases that match TRBD2. CDR1 is MNHEY and CDR2 is SMNVEV in the germline V gene (reference sequence). The CDR3 is 14 residues long. Trimming removed 3 bases from V and 2 bases from J; junction bases left unmatched: 2. The CDR3, as DNA: TGTGCCAGCAGTTTGGCTAGCGGGACCTACGAGCAGTACTTC. Its translation is CASSLASGTYEQYF.

The chain combines TRBV7-2 with TRBJ2-7, with D tentatively TRBD1 or TRBD2 (6 bases each). This CDR3 has 15 residues. Per the germline V gene, CDR1 is SGHTA and CDR2 is FQGNSA. Deletions cut 5 bases from V and 1 base from J, with 15 bases between. CDR3 residues: CASSARRGLSYEQYF. The CDR3 DNA is TGTGCCAGCAGCGCCCGGAGGGGGTTATCCTACGAGCAGTACTTC.

The V call is TRBV11-2, the J call TRBJ2-7, with 9 nucleotides matching TRBD1. J gave up 2 bases and V 5 bases, and 7 bases lay outside the gene matches. CDR1 SGHAT and CDR2 FQNNGV come from the germline V gene. The CDR3 loop spans 15 amino acids. DNA for the CDR3: TGTGCCAGCAGCCCCAGGACAGGGGACCCCTACGAGCAGTACTTC. Translating gives CASSPRTGDPYEQYF.

V gene TRBV10-3 combines with J gene TRBJ1-2; D is possibly TRBD1 (6 bases). CDR1 is ENHRY, CDR2 SYGVKD, per germline. The CDR3 is 14 residues long. V shed 3 bases and J shed 5 bases, with 13 bases lying between them. The CDR3 DNA sequence: TGTGCCATCAGTGAAGAACAGGGAATTTATGGCTACACCTTC. Protein sequence: CAISEEQGIYGYTF.

The chain has TRBV5-4 and TRBJ1-2, with no clear D. Trimming took off 0 bases at V and 8 bases at J, with 11 bases between the two ends. The CDR3 has 13 residues. Per the germline V gene, CDR1 is SGHNT and CDR2 is YYREEE (reference sequence). The CDR3, as DNA: TGTGCCAGCAGCTTGGGCCGGGAGCGAGGCTACACCTTC. This sequence encodes CASSLGRERGYTF.

Ten or more counts support this clone. The V gene is TRBV4-3, the J gene TRBJ1-3; D ambiguous. The CDR3 loop spans 15 amino acids. Between the trimmed V and J ends, which lost 3 bases and 0 bases, there was a span of 9 bases. Germline V gene lookup returns CDR1 LGHNA and CDR2 YSLEER. The CDR3, as DNA: TGCGCCAGCAGCCAGACGGTTGACTCTGGAAACACCATATATTTT. It codes for CASSQTVDSGNTIYF.

The rearrangement links TRBV5-1 to TRBJ2-3, with D unclear. V shed 1 base and J shed 4 bases, with 13 bases lying between them. The CDR3 consists of 15 residues. Germline values: CDR1 SGHRS, CDR2 YFSETQ. CDR3 sequence (DNA): TGCGCCAGCAGCTTGACCGCTACAGCTTCAGATACGCAGTATTTT. Translated: CASSLTATASDTQYF.

In its sample, this clone was seen a few times. The chain has TRBV7-9 and TRBJ1-6; no reliable D call. In germline, CDR1 is SEHNR, CDR2 FQNEAQ (reference sequence). The CDR3 extends over 14 amino acids. The V end lost 5 bases, the J end lost 7 bases, and 12 bases lay between the germline ends. The CDR3 bases are TGTGCCAGCAGCCCTTATGCGGGGAATTCACCCCTCCACTTT. This encodes CASSPYAGNSPLHF. The full variable domain, its missing parts supplied by reference TRBV7-9 and TRBJ1-6, is DTGVSQNPRHKITKRGQNVTFRCDPISEHNRLYWYRQTLGQGPEFLTYFQNEAQLEKSRLLSDRFSAERPKGSFSTLEIQRTEQGDSAMYLCASSPYAGNSPLHFGNGTRLTVT.

The chain uses TRBV9 and TRBJ2-1, with a tentative D call TRBD1 (6 bases). CDR3 length equals 15 residues. Trimming left V 0 bases short and J 2 bases short, with 9 bases between. Germline V gene lookup returns CDR1 SGDLS and CDR2 YYNGEE. CDR3 residues: CASSVGTEPYNEQFF. In DNA form, the CDR3 reads TGTGCCAGCAGCGTAGGGACAGAACCCTACAATGAGCAGTTCTTC.

J is TRBJ1-4 and V is TRBV5-1, with unresolved D. Germline V CDR1 and CDR2: SGHRS, YFSETQ. V was clipped by 1 base and J by 0 bases, with 7 bases between them. CDR3 length equals 15 residues. The CDR3 nucleotides are TGCGCCAGCAGCTTGTACAGTTCAACTAATGAAAAACTGTTTTTT. Protein product: CASSLYSSTNEKLFF.

J is TRBJ1-2 and V is TRBV30; perhaps TRBD1 as D (6 bases). Germline V gene sequence: CDR1 GTSNPN, CDR2 SVGIG (reference sequence). Trimming shortened V by 1 base and J by 3 bases, and 6 bases separated the two germline ends. This CDR3 contains 12 residues. This chain's CDR3 is CAWSDRDYGYTF. CDR3 bases: TGTGCCTGGAGTGACAGGGACTATGGCTACACCTTC.

The rearrangement uses TRBV6-1 and TRBJ1-4; 7 bases are a match to TRBD1. The V gene end was trimmed by 3 bases and the J gene end by 8 bases; junction bases not matched to a gene: 0. This CDR3 comprises 12 residues. The germline V gene has CDR1 MNHNS and CDR2 SASEGT. The CDR3 reads CASSDRGEKLFF. CDR3 DNA sequence: TGTGCCAGCAGTGACAGGGGGGAAAAACTGTTTTTT.

CDR3 residues: CASSEAASGGSYEQYF. CDR3 nucleotide sequence: TGTGCCAGCAGTGAAGCGGCTAGCGGAGGTTCCTACGAGCAGTACTTC. This chain uses TRBV6-1 with TRBJ2-7; 7 nucleotides align to TRBD2. This CDR3 has 16 amino acids. The ends lost 0 bases at V and 1 base at J; junction bases unmatched: 6. Germline V gene sequence: CDR1 MNHNS, CDR2 SASEGT.

The chain couples TRBV19 to TRBJ1-5, with 7 nucleotides matching TRBD1. V was clipped by 4 bases and J by 4 bases; unmatched bases: 1. CDR1 and CDR2 (germline): LNHDA, SQIVND (reference sequence). The CDR3 loop spans 13 amino acids. CDR3 sequence: CASSTQGNQPQHF. CDR3 nucleotide sequence: TGTGCCAGTAGTACACAGGGGAATCAGCCCCAGCATTTT.

The V and J genes are TRBV6-1 and TRBJ1-2; D is possibly TRBD1 (5 bases). This CDR3 has 14 residues. V was cut by 1 base and J by 3 bases, with 9 bases left in between. Germline CDR1 is MNHNS and CDR2 is SASEGT. The CDR3 loop reads CASSEGGGDYGYTF. CDR3 coding DNA: TGTGCCAGCAGTGAAGGCGGAGGGGACTATGGCTACACCTTC.

V and J are TRBV5-1 and TRBJ2-1; D gene unclear. The CDR3 spans 12 residues. The V and J ends lost 4 bases and 9 bases respectively, with 11 bases between them. CDR1 is SGHRS and CDR2 is YFSETQ in the germline V gene. CDR3 in amino acids: CASSLTRLEQFF. The CDR3 nucleotides are TGCGCCAGCAGCCTCACGCGTCTTGAGCAGTTCTTC. The variable domain in full, with the rest retrieved from reference TRBV5-1 and TRBJ2-1, is KAGVTQTPRYLIKTRGQQVTLSCSPISGHRSVSWYQQTPGQGLQFLFEYFSETQRNKGNFPGRFSGRQFSNSRSEMNVSTLELGDSALYLCASSLTRLEQFFGPGTRLTVL.

This chain joins TRBV19 and TRBJ1-5, with 7 bases that match TRBD1. The CDR3 contains 19 residues. Germline V lookup: CDR1 LNHDA, CDR2 SQIVND (reference sequence). With 2 bases clipped from V and 0 bases from J, the junction kept 13 bases outside the gene matches. The CDR3 protein is CASSIMGQREPYSNQPQHF. DNA for the CDR3: TGTGCCAGTAGTATAATGGGACAGCGCGAGCCTTATAGCAATCAGCCCCAGCATTTT.

V and J are TRBV19 and TRBJ2-2, with 8 positions matching TRBD1. With V trimmed by 5 bases and J by 7 bases, 9 bases remained unmatched. The CDR3 covers 15 residues. CDR1 is LNHDA and CDR2 is SQIVND in the germline V gene (reference sequence). CDR3 DNA sequence: TGTGCCAGTAGTGGCCGACAGGGGCGGGGCGGGGAGCTGTTTTTT. It specifies CASSGRQGRGGELFF.

The chain couples TRBV5-1 to TRBJ2-3; TRBD2 matches 11 bases. Germline CDR1 and CDR2: SGHRS and YFSETQ. The CDR3 covers 17 residues. V lost 0 bases to trimming and J lost 0 bases; unmatched junction nucleotides: 3. Here the CDR3 DNA reads TGCGCCAGCAGCTTGGCGGGACTAGCGGTTAGCACAGATACGCAGTATTTT. Translated, it gives CASSLAGLAVSTDTQYF.

The V gene is TRBV3-1 (or the pseudogene TRBV3-2), the J gene TRBJ1-6; D call uncertain. The CDR3 sequence is 15 residues long. The V end was cut by 0 bases, the J end by 7 bases, with 10 bases between. CDR1 and CDR2 (germline): LGHDT, YNNKEL (reference sequence). This CDR3 reads CASSQDLAGNSPLHF. The CDR3 region has the DNA TGTGCCAGCAGCCAAGATCTAGCGGGAAATTCACCCCTCCACTTT.

This clone appeared once. The chain is built from TRBV20-1 and TRBJ2-3, with no clear D. This CDR3 has 13 amino acids. Between the trimmed V and J ends, which lost 3 bases and 5 bases, there was a span of 12 bases. The V gene's germline CDR1 is DFQATT and CDR2 SNEGSKA (reference sequence). The CDR3 DNA reads as TGCAGTGCTAGTGGCCATTCCCTAGATACGCAGTATTTT. Residues: CSASGHSLDTQYF.

Regarding this clone: The same CDR3 is also encoded by other DNA sequences in this sample. V and J are TRBV30 and TRBJ1-6; D remains unclear. From germline, CDR1 is GTSNPN and CDR2 SVGIG (reference sequence). Trimming pared 7 bases from V and 6 bases from J, leaving 10 bases between. This CDR3 comprises 12 residues. The CDR3 bases are TGTGCCTCCGGGAGAATTAATTCACCCCTCCACTTT. Translated: CASGRINSPLHF. Full variable domain (missing parts from reference TRBV30 and TRBJ1-6): SQTIHQWPATLVQPVGSPLSLECTVEGTSNPNLYWYRQAAGRGLQLLFYSVGIGQISSEVPQNLSASRPQDRQFILSSKKLLLSDSGFYLCASGRINSPLHFGNGTRLTVT.

This chain uses TRBV28 with TRBJ2-5; 10 bases agree with TRBD1. Germline assignment: CDR1 MDHEN and CDR2 SYDVKM. The V gene end was trimmed by 4 bases and the J gene end by 5 bases; junction bases not matched to a gene: 13. This CDR3 contains 17 residues. This CDR3 reads CASSWGKPGQGRETQYF. The CDR3 coding sequence is TGTGCCAGCAGTTGGGGCAAGCCGGGACAGGGGAGGGAGACCCAGTACTTC.

The gene calls are TRBV29-1 and TRBJ2-7, with D possibly being TRBD1 (7 bases). The germline gives CDR1 SQVTM, CDR2 ANQGSEA. The CDR3 is 14 residues long. Trimming removed 8 bases at V and 3 bases at J, with 20 bases between. The CDR3 coding sequence is TGCAGCATCGGGGACAGCCGACTAGACTACGAGCAGTACTTC. This encodes CSIGDSRLDYEQYF.

V and J are TRBV30 and TRBJ2-1; D is ambiguous. This CDR3 region has 11 residues. The V and J ends lost 7 bases and 1 base respectively, with 5 bases between them. CDR1 and CDR2 from the germline V gene are GTSNPN and SVGIG (reference sequence). The CDR3 nucleotides are TGTGCCTTCATATCCTACAATGAGCAGTTCTTC. Translating it yields CAFISYNEQFF. Variable domain in full (rest from reference TRBV30 and TRBJ2-1): SQTIHQWPATLVQPVGSPLSLECTVEGTSNPNLYWYRQAAGRGLQLLFYSVGIGQISSEVPQNLSASRPQDRQFILSSKKLLLSDSGFYLCAFISYNEQFFGPGTRLTVL.

J is TRBJ2-7 and V is TRBV18; possibly TRBD2 for D (5 bases). V lost 3 bases, J lost 7 bases, and 25 bases lay in between. Germline assignment: CDR1 KGHSH and CDR2 LQKENI. CDR3 length: 17 amino acids. Written as DNA, the CDR3 is TGTGCCAGCTCACCGTGGACGACGGTTGGGGATTGGAGGGAGCAGTACTTC. It encodes CASSPWTTVGDWREQYF.